The rows below give T cell receptor beta chains drawn from one sample of a study of T cell changes during pregnancy in multiple sclerosis. Only in-frame clones appear in the TCRdb table, and some are missing; sequencing was by immunoSEQ multiplex PCR. The sample comprises tens of thousands of clones, roughly 91% of which are singletons, and over 4.5% rests with the top ten. Sequences were derived from CD8+ T cells from peripheral blood mononuclear cells, sampled before pregnancy. The receptors derive from a female donor with multiple sclerosis, enrolled in a pregnancy study. Both conserved end residues are trimmed from each CDR3.

v_call cdr3_aa
TRBV27 ASSLAAATEAF
TRBV20-1 SALGGL
TRBV6-5 ASSYSGAGDTQY
TRBV9 ASSSPGQGVGTQETQY
TRBV6-5 ASRPRGHVNSPLH
TRBV2 ASSESGYGTGELF
TRBV7-2 ASSSLGAGISADTQY
TRBV5-1 ASSRDSPYEQY
TRBV29-1 SVDWGDRRGYT
TRBV4-2 ASRLDTGELF
TRBV27 ASSLLTGNEQF
TRBV7-3 ASSDNSNSPLH
TRBV19 ASSILGLVSEQF
TRBV6-1 ASSELETGFYEQY
TRBV14 ASSPGFYNEQF